Below, 13 T cell receptor beta chains from the same sample are listed, as sequenced in a study of shared clonotypes between healthy human individuals. CD8 cells classed as naive were CD45RO-negative and positively selected for CCR7, excluding terminally differentiated effector memory CD45RA+ cells. The repertoire was sequenced with immunoSEQ multiplex PCR; TCRdb's copy has only in-frame clones and lacks some. The sample includes about 590,000 clones, just under 97% of them seen just once. Input material: naive CD8+ T cells sorted from blood. These receptor sequences come from a woman aged 25 to 39 in good health.

The rearrangement joins TRBV28 to TRBJ1-2; D is unresolved. Germline loops: CDR1 MDHEN, CDR2 SYDVKM. The CDR3 contains 13 residues. V was trimmed by 4 bases and J by 8 bases, leaving 14 bases between them. CDR3 sequence reads: CASSSPFFRGYTF. For the CDR3, the DNA is TGTGCCAGCAGTTCCCCCTTCTTTAGGGGCTACACCTTC.

This clone is a singleton in its sample. J is TRBJ2-1 and V is TRBV29-1, with D perhaps TRBD2 (6 bases). Per the germline V gene, CDR1 is SQVTM and CDR2 is ANQGSEA. V dropped 7 bases and J dropped 4 bases, with 11 bases sitting between them. The CDR3 runs 12 residues. The CDR3, as DNA: TGCAGCGCGCTTCGGGAGTACAATGAGCAGTTCTTC. Translating it yields CSALREYNEQFF.

The chain is built from TRBV2 and TRBJ1-2; D is uncertain. CDR3 length: 13 residues. CDR1 is SNHLY, CDR2 FYNNEI, per germline. The ends were cut back, 3 bases at V and 3 bases at J, with 8 bases in the middle. CDR3: CASSDAGDYGYTF. The DNA of the CDR3 is TGTGCCAGCAGTGACGCCGGGGACTATGGCTACACCTTC.

This chain links TRBV9 with TRBJ2-1, with 8 bases lining up with TRBD1. Germline V gene sequence: CDR1 SGDLS, CDR2 YYNGEE. Losses at the gene ends were 0 bases for V and 5 bases for J; bases not matched to a gene: 4. This CDR3 contains 15 residues. CDR3 loop: CASSVGGQEHNEQFF. The CDR3 nucleotides read TGTGCCAGCAGCGTAGGGGGACAGGAGCACAATGAGCAGTTCTTC.

The chain combines TRBV10-1 with TRBJ2-2, with 8 bases aligning to TRBD2. V shed 3 bases, J shed 1 base, and the junction held 4 bases outside the gene matches. Germline V gene sequence: CDR1 WNHNN, CDR2 SYGVQD (reference sequence). There are 16 residues in the CDR3. The CDR3 loop is CASSETREGNTGELFF. CDR3 nucleotides: TGCGCCAGCAGTGAAACACGGGAGGGGAACACCGGGGAGCTGTTTTTT.

This clone came up a few times. The chain couples TRBV6-5 to TRBJ1-2; D remains unclear. Trimming stripped 2 bases from V and 4 bases from J, with 14 bases between. Germline CDR1 and CDR2: MNHEY and SVGAGI. This CDR3 comprises 15 residues. This chain's CDR3 is CASSYDILASYGYTF. The CDR3 region has the DNA TGTGCCAGCAGTTACGACATCCTGGCAAGCTATGGCTACACCTTC.

The chain carries TRBV6-4 and TRBJ2-1; a possible D gene is TRBD2 (6 bases). V was clipped by 5 bases and J by 2 bases, with 13 bases between them. This CDR3 is built from 15 residues. Germline V gene data show CDR1 as MRHNA and CDR2 as SNTAGT. The chain's CDR3 is CASSSSGSAYNEQFF. CDR3 in DNA: TGTGCCAGCAGTTCAAGCGGGTCGGCCTACAATGAGCAGTTCTTC.

The table lists this clone with a count of one. V gene TRBV2 combines with J gene TRBJ1-1; 9 nucleotides match TRBD1. CDR1 is SNHLY and CDR2 is FYNNEI in the germline V gene. With 3 bases clipped from V and 1 base from J, the junction kept 3 bases outside the gene matches. The CDR3 sequence is 15 residues long. Here the CDR3 DNA reads TGTGCCAGCAGTGAGGGACAGGGCCAGAACACTGAAGCTTTCTTT. Its translation: CASSEGQGQNTEAFF.

This chain uses TRBV7-9 with TRBJ2-1; 14 nucleotides line up with TRBD2. The CDR3 spans 16 residues. J gave up 8 bases and V 5 bases, and 8 bases lay outside the gene matches. Germline V gene data show CDR1 as SEHNR and CDR2 as FQNEAQ (reference sequence). The CDR3 DNA is TGTGCCAGCAGCCTAGGGACTAGCGGGAGTATATATGAGCAGTTCTTC. Protein product: CASSLGTSGSIYEQFF.

A few counts support this clone. The chain is built from TRBV27 and TRBJ1-1; 7 nucleotides align to TRBD1. V gave up 3 bases and J gave up 5 bases; unmatched junction bases: 9. This CDR3 has 15 amino acids. Germline assignment: CDR1 MNHEY and CDR2 SMNVEV (reference sequence). The CDR3 protein is CASSLQAYRGTEAFF. DNA for the CDR3: TGTGCCAGCAGTTTGCAAGCCTACAGGGGAACTGAAGCTTTCTTT.

The J gene is TRBJ1-5, the V gene TRBV28, with 7 bases lining up with TRBD1. The CDR3 consists of 14 residues. Trimming at V came to 7 bases and at J to 0 bases, leaving 3 bases not matched to a gene. Germline values: CDR1 MDHEN, CDR2 SYDVKM. CDR3 sequence (DNA): TGTGCCAGCACAGGGACAGCTAGCAATCAGCCCCAGCATTTT. Its translation: CASTGTASNQPQHF.

CDR3: CATSLAGATEAFF. The CDR3, as DNA: TGTGCCACCTCACTTGCGGGCGCAACTGAAGCTTTCTTT. This sequence joins TRBV28 and TRBJ1-1, with D hard to call. The CDR3 extends over 13 amino acids. V was shortened by 10 bases and J by 5 bases, with 17 bases between the two germline ends. Germline V gives CDR1 MDHEN, CDR2 SYDVKM.

The chain recombines TRBV5-4 with TRBJ1-1; D gene unclear. The germline V gene has CDR1 SGHNT and CDR2 YYREEE (reference sequence). The CDR3 is 14 amino acids. V was cut by 4 bases and J by 6 bases, with 16 bases left in between. This CDR3 reads CASSLPGEIAEAFF. For the CDR3, the DNA is TGTGCCAGCAGCCTACCGGGTGAGATCGCTGAAGCTTTCTTT.